This T cell receptor (beta chain) stems from a study of cytomegalovirus exposure and HLA in healthy donors. Study at large: The early release's HLA-typed donors yielded 70 million to 85 million unique TCRs.

Points from the study as a whole: A later analysis showed that HLA-associated TCR beta chains had undergone more clonal expansion than equally common others. Exclusion applied to some V segments, including TRBV6-2 and TRBV6-3, as they were indistinguishable.

Amplification used 60 Vbeta primers and 13 Jbeta primers. Data came from immunoSEQ multiplex PCR; TCRdb stores just in-frame clones and leaves some out. The table lists some 79,000 clones, under 80% of them singletons. This clone has only one observation. Its specificity is not known. J was trimmed by 0 bases and V by 1 base; bases with no gene match: 11. Germline V lookup: CDR1 MRHNA, CDR2 SNTAGT. The CDR3 totals 20 residues. This clonotype was obtained from a male donor in good health and CMV-seropositive. The chain is built from TRBV6-4 and TRBJ2-6, with 8 bases identical to TRBD2. Specimen: PBMCs. CDR3 sequence: CASSDLPGGPEVSGANVLTF. In DNA, the CDR3 is TGTGCCAGCAGTGACTTGCCGGGGGGGCCAGAGGTCTCTGGGGCCAACGTCCTGACTTTC.